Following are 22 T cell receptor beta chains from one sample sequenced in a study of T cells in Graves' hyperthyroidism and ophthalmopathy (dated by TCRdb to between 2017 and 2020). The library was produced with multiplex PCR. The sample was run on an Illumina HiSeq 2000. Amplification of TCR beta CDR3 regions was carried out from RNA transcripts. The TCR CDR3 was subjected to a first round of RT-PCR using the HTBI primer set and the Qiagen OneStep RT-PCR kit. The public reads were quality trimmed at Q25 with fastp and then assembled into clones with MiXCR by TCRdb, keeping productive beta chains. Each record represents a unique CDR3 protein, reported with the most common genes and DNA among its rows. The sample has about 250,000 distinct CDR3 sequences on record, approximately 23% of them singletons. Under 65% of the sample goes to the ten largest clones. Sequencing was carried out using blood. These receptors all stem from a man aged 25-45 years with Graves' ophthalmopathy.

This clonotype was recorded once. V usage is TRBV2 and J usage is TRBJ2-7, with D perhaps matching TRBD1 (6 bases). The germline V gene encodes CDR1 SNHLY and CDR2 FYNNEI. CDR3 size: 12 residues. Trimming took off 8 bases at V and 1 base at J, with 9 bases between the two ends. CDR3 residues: CASERGSYEQYF. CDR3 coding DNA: TGTGCCAGCGAGAGGGGGTCCTACGAGCAGTACTTC.

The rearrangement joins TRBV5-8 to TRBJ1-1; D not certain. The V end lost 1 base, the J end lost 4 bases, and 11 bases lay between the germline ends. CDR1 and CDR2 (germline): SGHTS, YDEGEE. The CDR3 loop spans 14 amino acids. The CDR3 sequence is CASSLMVALTEAFF. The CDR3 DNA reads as TGTGCCAGCAGCTTGATGGTTGCCCTCACTGAAGCTTTCTTT.

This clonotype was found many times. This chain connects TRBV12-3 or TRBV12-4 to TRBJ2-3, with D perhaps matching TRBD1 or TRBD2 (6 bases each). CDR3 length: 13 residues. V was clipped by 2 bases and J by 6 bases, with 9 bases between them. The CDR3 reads CASSLTGADTQYF. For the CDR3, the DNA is TGTGCCAGCAGTTTAACGGGGGCTGATACGCAGTATTTT.

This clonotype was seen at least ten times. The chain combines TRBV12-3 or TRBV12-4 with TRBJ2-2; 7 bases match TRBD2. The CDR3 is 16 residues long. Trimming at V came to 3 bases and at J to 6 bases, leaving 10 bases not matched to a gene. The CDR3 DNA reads TGTGCCAGCAGTTTCGCCGCGGGAGAGGGGCCCGGGGAGCTGTTTTTT. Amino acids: CASSFAAGEGPGELFF.

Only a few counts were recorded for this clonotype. As DNA, the CDR3 is TGCGCCAGCAGTGATTACGGAGGGCCGGGATACAATGAGCAGTTCTTC. Its translation: CASSDYGGPGYNEQFF. The chain recombines TRBV10-2 with TRBJ2-1; a weak D match, TRBD2 (6 bases). The CDR3 runs 16 residues. Trimming removed 3 bases from V and 4 bases from J, with 16 bases in between. Germline CDR1 and CDR2: WSHSY and SAAADI.

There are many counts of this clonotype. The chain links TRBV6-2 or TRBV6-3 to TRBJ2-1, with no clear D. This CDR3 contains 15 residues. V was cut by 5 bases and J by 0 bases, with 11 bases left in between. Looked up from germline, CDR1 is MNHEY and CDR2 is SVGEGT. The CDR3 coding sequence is TGTGCCAGCAGTGCCATACGCCGCTCCTACAATGAGCAGTTCTTC. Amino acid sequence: CASSAIRRSYNEQFF.

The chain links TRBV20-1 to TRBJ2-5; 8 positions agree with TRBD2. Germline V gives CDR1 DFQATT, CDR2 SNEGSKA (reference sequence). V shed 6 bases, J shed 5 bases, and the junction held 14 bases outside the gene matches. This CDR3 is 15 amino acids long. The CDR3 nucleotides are TGCAGTGCCAAGGGGGGCGGGGGGCCGGGTGAGACCCAGTACTTC. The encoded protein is CSAKGGGGPGETQYF.

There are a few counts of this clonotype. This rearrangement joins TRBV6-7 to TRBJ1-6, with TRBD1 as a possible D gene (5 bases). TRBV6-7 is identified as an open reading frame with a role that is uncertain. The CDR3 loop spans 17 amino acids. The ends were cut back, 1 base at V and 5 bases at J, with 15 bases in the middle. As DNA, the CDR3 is TGTGCCAGCAGTTACTTCGAACCGGGACGGGATAATTCACCCCTCCACTTT. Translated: CASSYFEPGRDNSPLHF.

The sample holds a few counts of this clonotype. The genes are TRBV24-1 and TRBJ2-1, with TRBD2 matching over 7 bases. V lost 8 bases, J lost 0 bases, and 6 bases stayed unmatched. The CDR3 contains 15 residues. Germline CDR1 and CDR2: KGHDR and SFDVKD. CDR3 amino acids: CATKAGASSYNEQFF. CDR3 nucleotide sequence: TGTGCCACCAAGGCGGGAGCCAGCTCCTACAATGAGCAGTTCTTC.

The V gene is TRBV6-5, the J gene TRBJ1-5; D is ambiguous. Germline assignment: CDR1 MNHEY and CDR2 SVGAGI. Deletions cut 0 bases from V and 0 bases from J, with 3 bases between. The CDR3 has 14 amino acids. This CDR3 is CASSYSNSNQPQHF. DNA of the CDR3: TGTGCCAGCAGTTACTCCAATAGCAATCAGCCCCAGCATTTT.

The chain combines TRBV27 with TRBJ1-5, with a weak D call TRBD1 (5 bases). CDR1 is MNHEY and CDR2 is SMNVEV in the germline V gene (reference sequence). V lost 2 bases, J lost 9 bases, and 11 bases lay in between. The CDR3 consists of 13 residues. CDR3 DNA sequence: TGTGCCAGCAGTTTAAGAGGCGGGGGGCCCCAGCATTTT. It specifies CASSLRGGGPQHF.

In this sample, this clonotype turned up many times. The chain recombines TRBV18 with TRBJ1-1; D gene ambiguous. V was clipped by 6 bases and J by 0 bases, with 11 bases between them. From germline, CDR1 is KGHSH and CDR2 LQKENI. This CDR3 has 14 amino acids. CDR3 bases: TGTGCCAGCTCCCCTTCGCGCATGAACACTGAAGCTTTCTTT. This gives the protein CASSPSRMNTEAFF.

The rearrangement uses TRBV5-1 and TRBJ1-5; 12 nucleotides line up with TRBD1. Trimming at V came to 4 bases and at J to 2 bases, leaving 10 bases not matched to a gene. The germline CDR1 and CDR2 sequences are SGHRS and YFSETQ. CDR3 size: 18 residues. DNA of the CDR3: TGCGCCAGCAGCCCCGGGACAGGGGGCGCTGGGGGCAATCAGCCCCAGCATTTT. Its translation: CASSPGTGGAGGNQPQHF.

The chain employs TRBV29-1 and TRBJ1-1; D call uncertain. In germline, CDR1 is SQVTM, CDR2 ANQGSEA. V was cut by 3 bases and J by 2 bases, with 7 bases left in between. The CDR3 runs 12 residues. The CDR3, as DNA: TGCAGCGTTGACCGGGCAAACACTGAAGCTTTCTTT. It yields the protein CSVDRANTEAFF.

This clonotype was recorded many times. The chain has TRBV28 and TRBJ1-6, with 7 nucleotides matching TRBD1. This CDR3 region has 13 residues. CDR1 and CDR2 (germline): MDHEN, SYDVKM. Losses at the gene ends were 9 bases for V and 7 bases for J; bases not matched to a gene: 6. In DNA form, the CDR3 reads TGTGCCAGTTACAGGGGCCGGAATTCACCCCTCCACTTT. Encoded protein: CASYRGRNSPLHF.

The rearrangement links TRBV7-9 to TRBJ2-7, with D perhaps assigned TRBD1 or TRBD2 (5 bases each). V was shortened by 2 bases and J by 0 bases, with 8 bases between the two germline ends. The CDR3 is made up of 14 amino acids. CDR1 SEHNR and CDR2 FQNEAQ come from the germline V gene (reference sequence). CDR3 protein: CASSLLGDSYEQYF. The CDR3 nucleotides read TGTGCCAGCAGCTTATTGGGGGACTCCTACGAGCAGTACTTC.

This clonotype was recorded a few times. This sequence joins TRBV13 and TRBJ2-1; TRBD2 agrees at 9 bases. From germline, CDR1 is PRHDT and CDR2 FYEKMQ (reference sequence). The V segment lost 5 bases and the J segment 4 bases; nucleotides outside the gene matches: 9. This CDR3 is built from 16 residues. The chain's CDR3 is CASSPRLAAIYNEQFF. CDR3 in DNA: TGTGCCAGCAGCCCGCGACTAGCGGCGATTTACAATGAGCAGTTCTTC. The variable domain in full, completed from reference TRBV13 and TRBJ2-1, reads AAGVIQSPRHLIKEKRETATLKCYPIPRHDTVYWYQQGPGQDPQFLISFYEKMQSDKGSIPDRFSAQQFSDYHSELNMSSLELGDSALYFCASSPRLAAIYNEQFFGPGTRLTVL.

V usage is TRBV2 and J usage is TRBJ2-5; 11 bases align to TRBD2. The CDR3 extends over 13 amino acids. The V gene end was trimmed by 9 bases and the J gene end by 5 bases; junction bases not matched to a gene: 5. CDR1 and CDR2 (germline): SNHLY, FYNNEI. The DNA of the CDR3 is TGTGCCAGGGGACTAGCGGCTGTGGAGACCCAGTACTTC. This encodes CARGLAAVETQYF. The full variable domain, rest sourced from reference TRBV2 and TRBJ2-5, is EPEVTQTPSHQVTQMGQEVILRCVPISNHLYFYWYRQILGQKVEFLVSFYNNEISEKSEIFDDQFSVERPDGSNFTLKIRSTKLEDSAMYFCARGLAAVETQYFGPGTRLLVL.

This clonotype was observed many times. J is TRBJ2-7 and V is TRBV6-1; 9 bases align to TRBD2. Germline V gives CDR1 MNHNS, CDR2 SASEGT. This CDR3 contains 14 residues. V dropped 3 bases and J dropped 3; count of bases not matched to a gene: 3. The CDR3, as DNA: TGTGCCAGCAGTGATGCGGGAGGGAGCTACGAGCAGTACTTC. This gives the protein CASSDAGGSYEQYF.

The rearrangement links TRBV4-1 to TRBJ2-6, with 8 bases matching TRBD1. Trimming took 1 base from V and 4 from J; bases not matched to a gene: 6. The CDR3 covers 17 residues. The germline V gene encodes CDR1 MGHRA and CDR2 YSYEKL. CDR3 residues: CASSQAGGASGANVLTF. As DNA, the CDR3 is TGCGCCAGCAGCCAAGCAGGGGGCGCCTCAGGGGCCAACGTCCTGACTTTC.

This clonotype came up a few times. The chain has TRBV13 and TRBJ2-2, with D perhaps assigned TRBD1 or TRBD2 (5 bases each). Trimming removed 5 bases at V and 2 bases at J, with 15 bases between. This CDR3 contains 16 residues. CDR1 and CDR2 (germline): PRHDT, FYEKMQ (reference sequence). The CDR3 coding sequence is TGTGCCAGCAGCCCAGATTTAGGGACCAACACCGGGGAGCTGTTTTTT. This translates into CASSPDLGTNTGELFF.

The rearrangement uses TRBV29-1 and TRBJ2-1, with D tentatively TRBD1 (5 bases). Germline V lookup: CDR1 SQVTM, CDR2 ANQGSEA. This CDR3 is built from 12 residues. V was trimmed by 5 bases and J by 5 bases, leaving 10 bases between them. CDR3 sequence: CSVPQGNNEQFF. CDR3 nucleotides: TGCAGCGTTCCCCAGGGAAACAATGAGCAGTTCTTC.